Listed below are T cell receptor beta chains from one sample, sequenced in a study of cytomegalovirus exposure and HLA in healthy donors. Here immunoSEQ multiplex PCR was the method, and the copy in TCRdb shows in-frame clones only, minus some. The sample comprises 250,000 to 300,000 clones, approximately 84% of which are singletons, and 2% to 2.5% rests with the top ten. Sequenced: PBMCs. Receptors originate from a woman aged 40 to 50 in good health and CMV-seropositive. The CDR3 runs from the conserved cysteine through the conserved F or W. The D gene is left open where the match is weak. Clone size is shown for a subset of rows, as once, few, many or a class of expanded clone.

J gene: TRBJ2-7; CDR3 length: 18; V gene: TRBV18; clone size: NA; D gene: TRBD2; CDR3 DNA: TGTGCCAGCTCACCTTACCGGGGACTACCCCGAGAAGACGACGAGCAGTACTTC; CDR3 protein: CASSPYRGLPREDDEQYF
J gene: TRBJ1-2; CDR3 length: 16; V gene: TRBV5-1; clone size: NA; D gene: NA; CDR3 DNA: TGCGCCAGCAGCGGAGGCTCACTAAAAAACAACTATGGCTACACCTTC; CDR3 protein: CASSGGSLKNNYGYTF
J gene: TRBJ1-2; CDR3 length: 15; V gene: TRBV4-2; clone size: NA; D gene: TRBD1; CDR3 DNA: TGTGCCAGCAGCCGAGGAACCGGGACAGACTATGTCTACACCTTC; CDR3 protein: CASSRGTGTDYVYTF
J gene: TRBJ1-2; CDR3 length: 12; V gene: TRBV2; clone size: NA; D gene: NA; CDR3 DNA: TGTGCCAGCGATTCCACAGGGTACGGCTACACCTTC; CDR3 protein: CASDSTGYGYTF
J gene: TRBJ2-5; CDR3 length: 15; V gene: TRBV19; clone size: NA; D gene: NA; CDR3 DNA: TGTGCCAGTACCATACGCCACACAATCCAAGAGACCCAGTACTTC; CDR3 protein: CASTIRHTIQETQYF
J gene: TRBJ1-1; CDR3 length: 13; V gene: TRBV9; clone size: NA; D gene: NA; CDR3 DNA: TGTGCCAGCAGCGTCCTGTGGGGGGGTGAAGCTTTCTTT; CDR3 protein: CASSVLWGGEAFF
J gene: TRBJ2-3; CDR3 length: 16; V gene: TRBV5-4; clone size: NA; D gene: TRBD1; CDR3 DNA: TGTGCCAGCAGCTTGCTGGGGACAGGTAACACAGATACGCAGTATTTT; CDR3 protein: CASSLLGTGNTDTQYF
J gene: TRBJ1-3; CDR3 length: 14; V gene: TRBV19; clone size: NA; D gene: NA; CDR3 DNA: TGTGCCAGTTGGGACATTGGCTCTGGAAACACCATATATTTT; CDR3 protein: CASWDIGSGNTIYF
J gene: TRBJ2-5; CDR3 length: 17; V gene: TRBV18; clone size: NA; D gene: NA; CDR3 DNA: TGTGCCAGCTCACCACTCTTCGGCGCGGTACACCAAGAGACCCAGTACTTC; CDR3 protein: CASSPLFGAVHQETQYF
J gene: TRBJ2-5; CDR3 length: 15; V gene: TRBV7-8; clone size: NA; D gene: NA; CDR3 DNA: TGTGCCAGCAGCCTAAGGGGGTCAGTTCAAGAGACCCAGTACTTC; CDR3 protein: CASSLRGSVQETQYF
J gene: TRBJ2-2; CDR3 length: 14; V gene: TRBV5-4; clone size: NA; D gene: NA; CDR3 DNA: TGTGCCAGCAGCTTGGCTTACTCCGGGGGGGAGCTGTTTTTT; CDR3 protein: CASSLAYSGGELFF
J gene: TRBJ2-3; CDR3 length: 15; V gene: TRBV27; clone size: NA; D gene: TRBD2; CDR3 DNA: TGTGCCAGCAGTTACGCGGGAGGAGCCACAGATACGCAGTATTTT; CDR3 protein: CASSYAGGATDTQYF
J gene: TRBJ2-1; CDR3 length: 15; V gene: TRBV7-2; clone size: NA; D gene: TRBD1; CDR3 DNA: TGTGCCAGCAGCTCAGACAGGGCATCATACAATGAGCAGTTCTTC; CDR3 protein: CASSSDRASYNEQFF
J gene: TRBJ1-4; CDR3 length: 15; V gene: TRBV11-2; clone size: NA; D gene: TRBD1; CDR3 DNA: TGTGCCAGCAGCTTATTAAGTGGACAGGGGGACAAACTGTTTTTT; CDR3 protein: CASSLLSGQGDKLFF
J gene: TRBJ1-5; CDR3 length: 13; V gene: TRBV19; clone size: NA; D gene: NA; CDR3 DNA: TGTGCCAGTGGGGCGGTCCTCAATCAGCCCCAGCATTTT; CDR3 protein: CASGAVLNQPQHF
J gene: TRBJ1-2; CDR3 length: 13; V gene: TRBV12-5; clone size: NA; D gene: TRBD1; CDR3 DNA: TGTGCTAGTGCCGACAACAGGGGGTATGGCTACACCTTC; CDR3 protein: CASADNRGYGYTF
J gene: TRBJ2-1; CDR3 length: 14; V gene: TRBV7-2; clone size: NA; D gene: NA; CDR3 DNA: TGTGCCAGCAGCCCATCACAGGGTTTCAATGAGCAGTTCTTC; CDR3 protein: CASSPSQGFNEQFF
J gene: TRBJ2-1; CDR3 length: 14; V gene: TRBV7-7; clone size: few; D gene: TRBD2; CDR3 DNA: TGTGCCAGCAGCCGGACTAGCGGACGGGATGAGCAGTTCTTC; CDR3 protein: CASSRTSGRDEQFF
J gene: TRBJ2-1; CDR3 length: 15; V gene: TRBV7-9; clone size: NA; D gene: TRBD2; CDR3 DNA: TGTGCCAGCAGCTTACCGGGAGGGTCATACAATGAGCAGTTCTTC; CDR3 protein: CASSLPGGSYNEQFF
J gene: TRBJ1-1; CDR3 length: 15; V gene: TRBV4-2; clone size: once; D gene: NA; CDR3 DNA: TGTGCCAGCAGCCAGGCCTTCTCAGGGAACACTGAAGCTTTCTTT; CDR3 protein: CASSQAFSGNTEAFF
J gene: TRBJ2-7; CDR3 length: 18; V gene: TRBV19; clone size: NA; D gene: TRBD2; CDR3 DNA: TGTGCCAGTAGTCCTCGGGGGGGGGTCTTGACAGTCTCCTACGAGCAGTACTTC; CDR3 protein: CASSPRGGVLTVSYEQYF
J gene: TRBJ2-1; CDR3 length: 13; V gene: TRBV29-1; clone size: NA; D gene: TRBD2; CDR3 DNA: TGCAGCGTTGATCTTTCGCGGGAGATTGAGCAGTTCTTC; CDR3 protein: CSVDLSREIEQFF
J gene: TRBJ2-1; CDR3 length: 16; V gene: TRBV14; clone size: NA; D gene: TRBD1; CDR3 DNA: TGTGCCAGCAGCCAAGCCCGGAGCAACAGGGGATATGAGCAGTTCTTC; CDR3 protein: CASSQARSNRGYEQFF
J gene: TRBJ1-1; CDR3 length: 13; V gene: TRBV19; clone size: NA; D gene: NA; CDR3 DNA: TGTGCCAGTAGCCTGACAGGGAACACTGAAGCTTTCTTT; CDR3 protein: CASSLTGNTEAFF
J gene: TRBJ2-7; CDR3 length: 12; V gene: TRBV18; clone size: few; D gene: NA; CDR3 DNA: TGTGCCAGCTCAGAAAGCGGGTACGAGCAGTACTTC; CDR3 protein: CASSESGYEQYF
J gene: TRBJ2-3; CDR3 length: 16; V gene: TRBV4-3; clone size: NA; D gene: NA; CDR3 DNA: TGCGCCAGCAGCCAAGATCTTGCAGGGTCACAAGATACGCAGTATTTT; CDR3 protein: CASSQDLAGSQDTQYF
J gene: TRBJ1-2; CDR3 length: 12; V gene: TRBV30; clone size: few; D gene: TRBD1; CDR3 DNA: TGTGCCTCTTATTCCGGGACAGATGGCTACACCTTC; CDR3 protein: CASYSGTDGYTF
J gene: TRBJ1-5; CDR3 length: 17; V gene: TRBV30; clone size: NA; D gene: TRBD1; CDR3 DNA: TGTGCCTGGAGTGTAGGGCAGGGGGTCGTCGGCAATCAGCCCCAGCATTTT; CDR3 protein: CAWSVGQGVVGNQPQHF
J gene: TRBJ2-6; CDR3 length: 15; V gene: TRBV6-5; clone size: NA; D gene: NA; CDR3 DNA: TGTGCCAGCAGTTTCGGGCGCTCTGGGGCCAACGGCCTGACTTTC; CDR3 protein: CASSFGRSGANGLTF
J gene: TRBJ1-2; CDR3 length: 13; V gene: TRBV25-1; clone size: NA; D gene: TRBD1; CDR3 DNA: TGTGCCAGCATGGGACAGGGCGGACGTGGCTACACCTTC; CDR3 protein: CASMGQGGRGYTF
J gene: TRBJ1-6; CDR3 length: 14; V gene: TRBV30; clone size: NA; D gene: NA; CDR3 DNA: TGTGCCTGGACCTATGGGGGGGCCGGTTCACCCCTCCACTTT; CDR3 protein: CAWTYGGAGSPLHF
J gene: TRBJ2-1; CDR3 length: 15; V gene: TRBV9; clone size: NA; D gene: TRBD2; CDR3 DNA: TGTGCCAGCAGCGTAGGGACTAGCGGCTACAATGAGCAGTTCTTC; CDR3 protein: CASSVGTSGYNEQFF
J gene: TRBJ1-4; CDR3 length: 16; V gene: TRBV15; clone size: NA; D gene: TRBD1; CDR3 DNA: TGTGCCACCAGCAGAAACCGACAGGGGGCGGGAGAAAAACTGTTTTTT; CDR3 protein: CATSRNRQGAGEKLFF
J gene: TRBJ2-2; CDR3 length: 16; V gene: TRBV6-6; clone size: NA; D gene: TRBD1; CDR3 DNA: TGTGCCAGCAGTCGCACAGGGGGGACAAACACCGGGGAGCTGTTTTTT; CDR3 protein: CASSRTGGTNTGELFF
J gene: TRBJ2-7; CDR3 length: 13; V gene: TRBV2; clone size: few; D gene: TRBD1; CDR3 DNA: TGTGCCAGCAGTGCGAACAGGGGTTACGAGCAGTACTTC; CDR3 protein: CASSANRGYEQYF
J gene: TRBJ2-7; CDR3 length: 16; V gene: TRBV11-3; clone size: few; D gene: TRBD1; CDR3 DNA: TGTGCCAGCAGCCTTTCCGGGACAGAAGTTACCTACGAGCAGTACTTC; CDR3 protein: CASSLSGTEVTYEQYF
J gene: TRBJ1-2; CDR3 length: 14; V gene: TRBV27; clone size: NA; D gene: TRBD1; CDR3 DNA: TGTGCCAGCTACTCTCTGACAGGGGGATATGGCTACACCTTC; CDR3 protein: CASYSLTGGYGYTF
J gene: TRBJ2-3; CDR3 length: 15; V gene: TRBV5-4; clone size: once; D gene: NA; CDR3 DNA: TGTGCCAGCAGCTTGACTAGCAGCCGCACAGATACGCAGTATTTT; CDR3 protein: CASSLTSSRTDTQYF
J gene: TRBJ1-1; CDR3 length: 13; V gene: TRBV18; clone size: NA; D gene: NA; CDR3 DNA: TGTGCCAGCTCACTCTCGGGGGACACTGAAGCTTTCTTT; CDR3 protein: CASSLSGDTEAFF
J gene: TRBJ1-5; CDR3 length: 14; V gene: TRBV5-1; clone size: NA; D gene: TRBD1; CDR3 DNA: TGCGCCAGCAGCTTATCAGGGGGTAGTCAGCCCCAGCATTTT; CDR3 protein: CASSLSGGSQPQHF
J gene: TRBJ2-6; CDR3 length: 16; V gene: TRBV11-3; clone size: NA; D gene: NA; CDR3 DNA: TGTGCCAGCAGCTTAGCTACAGGCTCTGGGGCCAACGTCCTGACTTTC; CDR3 protein: CASSLATGSGANVLTF
J gene: TRBJ2-7; CDR3 length: 11; V gene: TRBV28; clone size: NA; D gene: NA; CDR3 DNA: TGTGCCAGCGGCAACTACGACGAGCAGTACTTC; CDR3 protein: CASGNYDEQYF
J gene: TRBJ2-7; CDR3 length: 12; V gene: TRBV19; clone size: NA; D gene: NA; CDR3 DNA: TGTGCCACCTCGGACACCTCCTACGAGCAGTACTTC; CDR3 protein: CATSDTSYEQYF
J gene: TRBJ1-2; CDR3 length: 14; V gene: TRBV19; clone size: NA; D gene: TRBD1; CDR3 DNA: TGTGCCAGTAGACCCTCAGGGACAGGGTCTGGCTACACCTTC; CDR3 protein: CASRPSGTGSGYTF
J gene: TRBJ2-7; CDR3 length: 18; V gene: TRBV5-1; clone size: once; D gene: TRBD2; CDR3 DNA: TGCGCCAGCAGCATGACTCTAGCGGAGCGTGTTAGGTCCTACGAGCAGTACTTC; CDR3 protein: CASSMTLAERVRSYEQYF
J gene: TRBJ1-1; CDR3 length: 15; V gene: TRBV13; clone size: NA; D gene: NA; CDR3 DNA: TGTGCCAGCAGCTTACTGCCGAGCATGAACACTGAAGCTTTCTTT; CDR3 protein: CASSLLPSMNTEAFF
J gene: TRBJ2-7; CDR3 length: 14; V gene: TRBV9; clone size: once; D gene: NA; CDR3 DNA: TGTGCCAGCAGCGTAGCGGGATCCTCGGAGGAGCAGTACTTC; CDR3 protein: CASSVAGSSEEQYF
J gene: TRBJ1-2; CDR3 length: 14; V gene: TRBV19; clone size: NA; D gene: NA; CDR3 DNA: TGTGCCAGTAGCACCCCTGAGGCGAACTATGGCTACACCTTC; CDR3 protein: CASSTPEANYGYTF
J gene: TRBJ2-2; CDR3 length: 14; V gene: TRBV9; clone size: NA; D gene: TRBD1; CDR3 DNA: TGTGCCAGCAGCAGACAGGGGTACACCGGGGAGCTGTTTTTT; CDR3 protein: CASSRQGYTGELFF
J gene: TRBJ1-2; CDR3 length: 13; V gene: TRBV28; clone size: NA; D gene: TRBD1; CDR3 DNA: TGTGCCAGCAGTTTGGACAGGTTCTATGGCTACACCTTC; CDR3 protein: CASSLDRFYGYTF
J gene: TRBJ2-7; CDR3 length: 11; V gene: TRBV29-1; clone size: few; D gene: NA; CDR3 DNA: TGCAGCGTTGGGCAGGCCTACGAGCAGTACTTC; CDR3 protein: CSVGQAYEQYF
J gene: TRBJ2-7; CDR3 length: 16; V gene: TRBV5-1; clone size: NA; D gene: NA; CDR3 DNA: TGCGCCAGCAGCTTGGCCCGGAGGGATATCTCCTACGAGCAGTACTTC; CDR3 protein: CASSLARRDISYEQYF
J gene: TRBJ2-3; CDR3 length: 14; V gene: TRBV29-1; clone size: NA; D gene: TRBD2; CDR3 DNA: TGCAGCGTCCAGACTAGCGGGAGAACAGATACGCAGTATTTT; CDR3 protein: CSVQTSGRTDTQYF
J gene: TRBJ2-6; CDR3 length: 17; V gene: TRBV5-4; clone size: few; D gene: TRBD2; CDR3 DNA: TGTGCCAGCAGCCCACGGACTAGCGGGAGGGGGGCCAACGTCCTGACTTTC; CDR3 protein: CASSPRTSGRGANVLTF
J gene: TRBJ1-1; CDR3 length: 15; V gene: TRBV7-9; clone size: once; D gene: TRBD1; CDR3 DNA: TGTGCCAGCAGCTTATTCACGGACAGGGGACCTGAAGCTTTCTTT; CDR3 protein: CASSLFTDRGPEAFF
J gene: TRBJ2-7; CDR3 length: 16; V gene: TRBV5-1; clone size: NA; D gene: NA; CDR3 DNA: TGCGCCAGCAGCTTGGGGGCCGTGGGTTCCGGGAGCGAGCAGTACTTC; CDR3 protein: CASSLGAVGSGSEQYF